This T cell receptor (beta chain) was identified in a study of cytomegalovirus exposure and HLA in healthy donors (dated by TCRdb to the late 2010s). Turning to the overall study: An earlier analysis of several hundred of the donors reported 276 Gb of sequence data and some 120 million unique TCR beta sequences from 150 million to 200 million T cells. An early release covering roughly 580 HLA-typed donors comprised 250 to 350 gigabases of sequencing data and 85 million or so unique TCR sequences. Among the roughly 400 genotyped donors, approximately 77% belonged to the genetic ancestry cluster associated with self-reported Caucasian donors. The study was designed to test whether signatures of past pathogen exposure could be identified by cataloging public T cell receptors. The T cell repertoires of 550 to 850 subjects were profiled by immunosequencing and related to cytomegalovirus serostatus. A separate validation cohort of 100 to 150 different subjects was used in addition to the approximately 700-subject first cohort. High-throughput TCR immunosequencing, statistical association of individual TCRs with disease status, and machine learning were combined to predict cytomegalovirus infection status. To study patterns of TCR occurrence, a later analysis re-analyzed previously published TCR beta repertoires from under 750 donors and added high-resolution HLA genotyping. Rather than using new phenotypic data, the later analysis identified candidate immune exposures from TCR beta sequences and from how often those sequences occurred across donors. An earlier analysis of 500 to 750 of the donors applied high-throughput TCR beta sequencing to assess whether each TCR beta V gene segment acted as functional or pseudogenic. Donor age, sex, ethnicity and CMV serostatus were compiled alongside the repertoire data. In a later genetic analysis, genome-wide SNP genotypes for about 65% of the 666 donors were used, and that subset was treated as a discovery cohort. Every discovery cohort repertoire had been produced on one sequencing platform. HLA typing covered class I and class II loci at four-digit resolution. Typing coverage varied by locus: roughly 629-640 donors for A, B, C, DRB1 and DQB1; around 560 for DQA1; around 570 for DPA1; roughly 450 for DPB1. Because of strong linkage in the cohort, roughly five DR-DQ haplotypes were treated as single units for association and clustering. Among around 400 genotyped donors of the cohort, an average of 235,054 unique TCR beta nucleotide sequences were sequenced per donor, approximately 20% of them non-productive. The paper's findings and limits, for the study overall: The cohort was sequenced for TCR beta chains only, and without alpha or paired-chain data the features that could be detected were limited. While some public TCRs were present in many individuals, most TCR sequences turned up only very rarely across donors. In a later analysis, TCR association rates were found to vary across HLA loci, with the most associated TCRs seen for DRB1 alleles and the fewest for HLA-C alleles. In a later analysis, most CMV-associated TCR beta chains were found to appear HLA-restricted, with HLA associations seemingly driven largely by CMV exposure. The classifier was reported to diagnose cytomegalovirus status with high specificity and sensitivity in both the original cohort and the validation cohort. For the cohort, immune exposure information was limited to CMV serostatus. The sequencing pipeline was judged likely to have produced a cluster of highly shared sequence variants as a technical artifact. A later genetic analysis reported fewer N-insertions in productive TCRs among donors in an Asian-associated ancestry cluster than the approximately 670-donor mean. In an earlier analysis of a few hundred of the donors, most TCR beta V segments were observed in productive rearrangements about 90% or about 30% of the time, broadly matching IMGT annotations. Because some donors lacked HLA typing at each locus, the association tests relied only on the typed subset. According to a later analysis, parvovirus B19, influenza, CMV and Epstein-Barr virus appeared linked to several top co-occurrence clusters. A later analysis found that HLA-associated TCR beta chains were more clonally expanded and had lower generation probabilities than equally common non-associated chains. A further reported finding was that TCR beta sequences accurately predicted the HLA-A and HLA-B alleles for most subjects in the first cohort. A later analysis associated about 17,000 TCR beta sequences with specific HLA alleles at a false discovery rate of 0.05. A later genetic analysis associated a missense DCLRE1C variant with V-gene and J-gene trimming of TCR beta chains, and an independent cohort replicated the association. The authors suggested that the approach could potentially be generalized to other disease states and immunological phenotypes. Strong co-occurrence of HLA alleles, especially DR and DQ, made assigning TCR associations to individual alleles difficult. Because counts were too low, fewer than 20 rarely observed V segments, including chromosome 9 orphons, were excluded from the earlier analysis of several hundred of the donors. A total of fewer than 200 TCR beta chains were listed by the study as associated with cytomegalovirus. A few of the identified cytomegalovirus-associated TCR beta chains were confirmed in vitro to be specific for cytomegalovirus antigens. Correlated functional status among segregating V segments might be attributable to linkage disequilibrium, but an unknown experimental factor could not be ruled out. Roughly uniform sequencing depth across donors was assumed in presence/absence analyses, although this assumption may not hold.

A word on this clone: Its target antigen remains unknown.

Libraries were prepared through the immunoSEQ multiplex PCR assay. For the multiplex PCR, a mixture combining 60 forward primers for TCR Vbeta segments and 13 reverse primers for TCR Jbeta segments was used. A multiplex PCR assay on genomic DNA amplified the CDR3 region of rearranged TCR beta genes. The amplified TCR beta libraries were sequenced on the Illumina HiSeq System as 87-base-pair reads. As for the original processing: A later analysis counted about 80 million unique TCR beta chains across the 650 to 700 repertoires, and around 9.9 million of these chains were shared by at least two donors. To remove PCR and sequencing errors, raw reads were error-corrected and collapsed into unique sequences using a nearest-neighbor algorithm that merged closely related sequences. CDR3 sequences were aligned to IMGT reference sequences to assign V, D and J gene segments. Each retained sequence needed at least a six-nucleotide match to both a V gene segment and a J gene segment. Rearrangements were called productive when the CDR3 lacked stop codons and stayed in frame with V and J; all others were non-productive. Following IMGT convention, CDR3 was defined as the stretch from the second conserved V-encoded cysteine up to the conserved J-encoded phenylalanine. The earlier analysis of about 500 of the donors excluded sequences that lacked an unambiguous match to a single V gene segment. An earlier analysis of fewer than 650 of the donors classified V segments as functional when productive rearrangements were above 56.7% and as segregating when the standard deviation between donors was above 5%. A statistical classification framework was developed to diagnose cytomegalovirus status using the catalog of TCR beta chain sequences. In a later analysis, V and J genes were assigned by comparing TCR nucleotide sequences against IMGT/GENE-DB human TR gene sequences. In a later analysis, CDR3 sequences and most-parsimonious VDJ recombination scenarios were assigned using the TCRdist pipeline. A later analysis defined each TCR beta chain by its CDR3 amino acid sequence plus V-gene family, and excluded reads lacking a unique V-gene family. To address suspected cross-contamination and a sequencing artifact, a later analysis removed under 600 highly shared, low-generation-probability nucleotide sequences. In a later analysis, a clonal expansion index was calculated for each public chain from normalized within-repertoire ranks of inferred template counts. Generation probabilities in a later analysis came from a VDJ recombination model fitted to out-of-frame rearrangements, and those results were checked against IGoR. Hypergeometric tests were used in a later analysis to score TCR-TCR, TCR-HLA and TCR-CMV co-occurrence, with a repertoire-size bias correction applied to the TCR pairs. False discovery rates were estimated in a later analysis by permuting HLA or CMV assignments 20 times. In a later analysis, co-occurring TCRs were grouped using DBSCAN, with TCRdist sequence similarity added in when clustering inside HLA-allele-positive subsets. Repertoires with fewer than 30,000 or more than 120,000 public chains were left out of co-occurrence clustering, as were a handful of repertoires with anomalous nucleotide sharing. TCRdb mirrors the immuneACCESS table, restricted to in-frame sequences. Some clones are absent from its copies; in checked studies, under half trace to an unresolved V gene, and the reason for the others is unknown. The DNA was the basis for D and trimming; V, J and clone size are from that table. This sample's table lists 150,000 to 200,000 clones. Less than 6.5% of the sample goes to the ten largest clones.

The cohort consisted of some 730 healthy bone marrow donors. Cohort members were all nominally healthy when sampled, although unrecorded immune exposures were likely present. The donor was CMV seronegative and belonged to the group of more than 300 seronegative cohort members. Each donor provided a peripheral blood sample, and peripheral blood mononuclear cells were used for TCR beta sequencing. Genomic DNA extraction from the blood cell samples was performed with the Qiagen DNeasy Blood Extraction Kit. The origin of this receptor is a man younger than 40 in good health and CMV-seronegative. Sequencing was carried out using PBMCs.

The DNA sequence follows: TGTGCCTGGACCGCAGGGGCGTATAATTCACCCCTCCACTTT. It translates as CAWTAGAYNSPLHF. In this chain, TRBV30 is recombined with TRBJ1-6; perhaps TRBD1 is the D gene, with 6 bases matching. Spanning cysteine to phenylalanine, the CDR3 consists of 14 amino acids. Just the 42-base CDR3 DNA is kept, in frame starting at base 1. From a lookup of the germline V gene (reference sequence), CDR1 and CDR2 are GTSNPN and SVGIG. V sheds 4 bases and J sheds 4 bases, leaving 11 bases between their ends.